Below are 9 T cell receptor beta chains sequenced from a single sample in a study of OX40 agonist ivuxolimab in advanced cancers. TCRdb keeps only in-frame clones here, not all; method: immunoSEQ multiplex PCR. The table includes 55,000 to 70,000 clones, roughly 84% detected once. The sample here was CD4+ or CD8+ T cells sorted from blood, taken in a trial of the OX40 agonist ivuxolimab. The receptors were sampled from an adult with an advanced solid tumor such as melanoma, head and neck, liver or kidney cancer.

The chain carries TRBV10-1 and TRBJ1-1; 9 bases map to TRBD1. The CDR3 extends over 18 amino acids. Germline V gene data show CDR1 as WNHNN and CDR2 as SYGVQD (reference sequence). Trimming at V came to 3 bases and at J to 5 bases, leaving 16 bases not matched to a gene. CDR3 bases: TGCGCCAGCAGTGACCCGCTAAGGGACAGGGTCAGGGATACTGAAGCTTTCTTT. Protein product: CASSDPLRDRVRDTEAFF.

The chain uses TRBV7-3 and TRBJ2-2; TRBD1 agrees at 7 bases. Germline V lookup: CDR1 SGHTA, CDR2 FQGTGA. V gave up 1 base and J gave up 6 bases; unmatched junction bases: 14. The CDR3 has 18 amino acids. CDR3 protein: CASSLIGLRGLGPGELFF. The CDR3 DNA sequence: TGTGCCAGCAGCTTAATTGGTTTGAGGGGGCTTGGTCCCGGGGAGCTGTTTTTT.

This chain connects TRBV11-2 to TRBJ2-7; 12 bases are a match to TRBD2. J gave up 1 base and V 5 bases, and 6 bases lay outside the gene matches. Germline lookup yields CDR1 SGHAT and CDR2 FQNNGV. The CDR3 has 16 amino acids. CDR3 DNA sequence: TGTGCCAGCAGCGTGACTAGCGGGAGTGGTTCCTACGAGCAGTACTTC. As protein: CASSVTSGSGSYEQYF. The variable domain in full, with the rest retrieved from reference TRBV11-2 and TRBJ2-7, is EAGVAQSPRYKIIEKRQSVAFWCNPISGHATLYWYQQILGQGPKLLIQFQNNGVVDDSQLPKDRFSAERLKGVDSTLKIQPAKLEDSAVYLCASSVTSGSGSYEQYFGPGTRLTVT.

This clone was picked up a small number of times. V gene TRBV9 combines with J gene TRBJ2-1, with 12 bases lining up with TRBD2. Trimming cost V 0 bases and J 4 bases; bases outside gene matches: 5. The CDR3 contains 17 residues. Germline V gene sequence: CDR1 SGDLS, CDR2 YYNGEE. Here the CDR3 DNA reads TGTGCCAGCAGCGTAGGGCTAGCGGGGGGGTTTTACAATGAGCAGTTCTTC. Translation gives CASSVGLAGGFYNEQFF. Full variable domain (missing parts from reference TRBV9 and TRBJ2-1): DSGVTQTPKHLITATGQRVTLRCSPRSGDLSVYWYQQSLDQGLQFLIQYYNGEERAKGNILERFSAQQFPDLHSELNLSSLELGDSALYFCASSVGLAGGFYNEQFFGPGTRLTVL.

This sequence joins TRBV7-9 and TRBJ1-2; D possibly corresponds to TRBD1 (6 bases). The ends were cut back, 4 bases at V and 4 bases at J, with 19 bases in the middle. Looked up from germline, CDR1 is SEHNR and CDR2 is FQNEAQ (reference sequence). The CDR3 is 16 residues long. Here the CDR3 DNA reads TGTGCCAGCAGCTCGGGGGCGGCCCCAGAAGCCTATGGCTACACCTTC. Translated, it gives CASSSGAAPEAYGYTF.

The CDR3 sequence: CAWSSRLGNTIYF. CDR3 DNA sequence: TGTGCCTGGAGTAGTAGGCTTGGAAACACCATATATTTT. The chain employs TRBV30 and TRBJ1-3; D gene uncertain. Trimming removed 2 bases from V and 3 bases from J, with 8 bases in between. CDR3 length: 13 amino acids. Germline V gives CDR1 GTSNPN, CDR2 SVGIG (reference sequence).

The CDR3 loop reads CASSSYGYTF. CDR3 nucleotides: TGTGCCAGCAGTTCCTATGGCTACACCTTC. The V and J genes are TRBV6-1 and TRBJ1-2, with D hard to call. V was cut by 5 bases and J by 4 bases, with 2 bases left in between. Germline V gives CDR1 MNHNS, CDR2 SASEGT. The CDR3 extends over 10 amino acids.

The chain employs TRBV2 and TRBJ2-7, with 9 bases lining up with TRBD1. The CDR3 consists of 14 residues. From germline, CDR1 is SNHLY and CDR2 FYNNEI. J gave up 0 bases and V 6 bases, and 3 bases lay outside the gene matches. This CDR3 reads CASRWTGDSYEQYF. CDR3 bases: TGTGCCAGCAGATGGACAGGGGACTCCTACGAGCAGTACTTC.

CDR3 region: CAIRGGVTDTQYF. The CDR3 nucleotides are TGTGCCATACGAGGCGGGGTCACAGATACGCAGTATTTT. The J gene is TRBJ2-3, the V gene TRBV2, with D possibly being TRBD2 (6 bases). CDR1 is SNHLY, CDR2 FYNNEI, per germline. The CDR3 is 13 residues long. The V and J ends lost 10 bases and 2 bases respectively, with 13 bases between them.